The TCR beta chain under discussion was sequenced for a study of blood T cells in healthy people across ages. General observations from the study: While age rose, TCR beta diversity per million T cells dropped in a roughly linear way.

The authors ran a second PCR of 7 to 11 cycles using a sample-barcoded 5' primer and a J-beta primer mix. Every sample produced at least 2.5 million CDR3-containing paired-end reads. TCRdb independently ran MiXCR on the 5' RACE reads; one entry per CDR3 protein. This sample has some 890,000 distinct CDR3 sequences, with 25% to 30% found just once. This clonotype occurred many times. The antigen is undetermined. The CDR3 runs to 12 residues. Between the trimmed V and J ends, which lost 5 bases and 6 bases, there was a span of 11 bases. Germline CDR1 and CDR2: PRHDT and FYEKMQ (reference sequence). These same data were also listed under a study on T cells of mothers and their children.

The chain employs TRBV13 and TRBJ2-7; D may be TRBD1 (6 bases). The sequence was obtained from a woman in her 40s in good health. Sequencing input: blood. This CDR3 is CASSPTQGEQYF. The CDR3 DNA is TGTGCCAGCAGCCCAACACAGGGCGAGCAGTACTTC. The entire variable domain, with the rest obtained from reference TRBV13 and TRBJ2-7, is as follows: AAGVIQSPRHLIKEKRETATLKCYPIPRHDTVYWYQQGPGQDPQFLISFYEKMQSDKGSIPDRFSAQQFSDYHSELNMSSLELGDSALYFCASSPTQGEQYFGPGTRLTVT.